This T cell receptor (beta chain) was sequenced during a study of blood T cell repertoires in COVID-19. This CDR3 is 15 amino acids long. The V end was cut by 4 bases, the J end by 4 bases, with 19 bases between. The germline CDR1 and CDR2 sequences are DFQATT and SNEGSKA (reference sequence). This table comes from immunoSEQ multiplex PCR, and its TCRdb copy is limited to in-frame clones, with some not included. Among 250,000 to 300,000 clones listed, just over 90% were seen once. The count of this clone is one. The chain joins TRBV20-1 to TRBJ1-2; no clear D gene. Sequenced: PBMCs or T cells enriched from blood (not recorded which). The source is a woman aged 40 to 50 with acute COVID-19. This CDR3 reads CSATDRDSGGYGYTF. CDR3 DNA: TGCAGTGCTACTGATCGGGATTCGGGTGGCTATGGCTACACCTTC.